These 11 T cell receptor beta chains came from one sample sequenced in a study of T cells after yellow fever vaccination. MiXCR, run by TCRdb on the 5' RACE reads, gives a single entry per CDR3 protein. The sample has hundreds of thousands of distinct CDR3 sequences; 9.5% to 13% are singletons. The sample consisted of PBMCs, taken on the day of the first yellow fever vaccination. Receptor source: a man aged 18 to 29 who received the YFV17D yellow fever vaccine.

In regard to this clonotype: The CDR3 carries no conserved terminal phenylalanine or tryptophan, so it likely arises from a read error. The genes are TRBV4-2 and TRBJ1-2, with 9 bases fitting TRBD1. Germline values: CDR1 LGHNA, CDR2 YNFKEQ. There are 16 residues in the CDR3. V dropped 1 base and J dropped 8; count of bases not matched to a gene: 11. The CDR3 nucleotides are TGTGCCAGCAGCCAAGCCCCCGGGACAGGGATGGGGGGCTACACCTCC. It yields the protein CASSQAPGTGMGGYTS.

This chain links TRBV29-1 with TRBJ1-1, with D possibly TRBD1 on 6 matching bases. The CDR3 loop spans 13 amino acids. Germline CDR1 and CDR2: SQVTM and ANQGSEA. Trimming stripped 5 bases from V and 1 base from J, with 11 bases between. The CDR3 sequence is CSVKGQRNTEAFF. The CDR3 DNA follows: TGCAGCGTTAAGGGACAAAGGAACACTGAAGCTTTCTTT. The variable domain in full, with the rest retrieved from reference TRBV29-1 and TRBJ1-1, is SAVISQKPSRDICQRGTSLTIQCQVDSQVTMMFWYRQQPGQSLTLIATANQGSEATYESGFVIDKFPISRPNLTFSTLTVSNMSPEDSSIYLCSVKGQRNTEAFFGQGTRLTVV.

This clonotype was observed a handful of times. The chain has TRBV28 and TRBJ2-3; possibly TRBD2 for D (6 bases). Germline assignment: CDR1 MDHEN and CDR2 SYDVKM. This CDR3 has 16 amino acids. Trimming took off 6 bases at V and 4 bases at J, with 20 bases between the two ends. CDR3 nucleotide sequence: TGTGCCAGCAGCCTCATCGGGGGATTGGCGGCAGATACGCAGTATTTT. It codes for CASSLIGGLAADTQYF.

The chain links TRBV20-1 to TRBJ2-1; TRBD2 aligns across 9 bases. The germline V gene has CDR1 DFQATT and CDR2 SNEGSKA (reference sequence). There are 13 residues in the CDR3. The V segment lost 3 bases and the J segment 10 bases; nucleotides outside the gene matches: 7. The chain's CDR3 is CSARRGGGDEQFF. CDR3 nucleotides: TGCAGTGCTAGGCGGGGGGGCGGGGACGAGCAGTTCTTC.

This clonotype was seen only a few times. The CDR3 loop is CASRAILASSYNEQFF. The CDR3 bases are TGTGCCAGCAGAGCCATACTAGCGAGCTCCTACAATGAGCAGTTCTTC. J is TRBJ2-1 and V is TRBV27, with 7 bases fitting TRBD2. Germline V CDR1 and CDR2: MNHEY, SMNVEV (reference sequence). J was trimmed by 0 bases and V by 6 bases; bases with no gene match: 8. This CDR3 contains 16 residues.

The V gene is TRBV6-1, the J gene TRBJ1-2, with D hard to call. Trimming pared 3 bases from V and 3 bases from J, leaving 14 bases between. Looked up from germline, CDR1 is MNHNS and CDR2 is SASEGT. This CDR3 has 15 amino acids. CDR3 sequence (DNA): TGTGCCAGCAGTGAGGCGGTCAGCGGTTACTATGGCTACACCTTC. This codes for CASSEAVSGYYGYTF.

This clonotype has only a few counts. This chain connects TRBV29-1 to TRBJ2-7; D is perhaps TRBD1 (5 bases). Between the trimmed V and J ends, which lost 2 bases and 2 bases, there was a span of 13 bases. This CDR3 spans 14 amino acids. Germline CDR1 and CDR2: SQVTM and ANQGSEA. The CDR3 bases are TGCAGCGTTGAAATCGAGCAGGGCCCCTACGAGCAGTACTTC. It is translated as CSVEIEQGPYEQYF.

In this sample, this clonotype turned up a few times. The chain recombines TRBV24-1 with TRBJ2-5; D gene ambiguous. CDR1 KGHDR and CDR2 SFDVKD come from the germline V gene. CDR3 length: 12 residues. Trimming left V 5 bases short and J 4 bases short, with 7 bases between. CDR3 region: CATSGRGETQYF. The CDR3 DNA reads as TGTGCCACCAGTGGGAGAGGAGAGACCCAGTACTTC.

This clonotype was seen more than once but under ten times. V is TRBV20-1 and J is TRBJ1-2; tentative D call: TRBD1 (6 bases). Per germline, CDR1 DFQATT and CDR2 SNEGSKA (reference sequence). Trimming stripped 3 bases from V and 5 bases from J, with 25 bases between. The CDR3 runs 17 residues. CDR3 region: CSASTAYPPEGGYGYTF. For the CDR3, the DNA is TGCAGTGCTAGCACAGCATACCCGCCGGAAGGGGGTTATGGCTACACCTTC.

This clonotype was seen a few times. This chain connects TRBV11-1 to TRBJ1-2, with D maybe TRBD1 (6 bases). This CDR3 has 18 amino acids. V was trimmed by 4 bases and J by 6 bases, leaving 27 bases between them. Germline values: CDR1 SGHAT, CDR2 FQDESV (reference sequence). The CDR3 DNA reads TGTGCCAGCAGCTCCTACGGGACATCCGACCCCAAAAAGCATGGCTACACCTTC. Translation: CASSSYGTSDPKKHGYTF.

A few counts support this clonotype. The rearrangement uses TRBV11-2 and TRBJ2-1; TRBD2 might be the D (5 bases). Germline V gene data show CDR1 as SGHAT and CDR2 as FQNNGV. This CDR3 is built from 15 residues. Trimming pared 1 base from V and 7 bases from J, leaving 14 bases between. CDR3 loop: CASSLVVSVPNEQFF. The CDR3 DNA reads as TGTGCCAGCAGCTTAGTAGTTAGCGTACCGAATGAGCAGTTCTTC.